The present entry profiles one T cell receptor beta chain with its context. The data originate from a study of blood T cell repertoires in COVID-19. Germline trimming cut 1 base from V and 5 bases from J; bases unmatched to any gene: 13. Germline V gene sequence: CDR1 GTSNPN, CDR2 SVGIG (reference sequence). This CDR3 comprises 16 residues. Data came from immunoSEQ multiplex PCR; TCRdb stores just in-frame clones and leaves some out. The profile shows under 250,000 clones, about four fifths of them singletons. V gene TRBV30 combines with J gene TRBJ1-2, with 7 bases aligning to TRBD1. The TCR was taken from a man between 50 and 59 years old with active or convalescent COVID-19. The sample comprised peripheral blood. This CDR3 is CAWSGALRDSSYGYTF. In DNA, the CDR3 is TGTGCCTGGAGTGGGGCCCTCCGGGACAGCTCATATGGCTACACCTTC.